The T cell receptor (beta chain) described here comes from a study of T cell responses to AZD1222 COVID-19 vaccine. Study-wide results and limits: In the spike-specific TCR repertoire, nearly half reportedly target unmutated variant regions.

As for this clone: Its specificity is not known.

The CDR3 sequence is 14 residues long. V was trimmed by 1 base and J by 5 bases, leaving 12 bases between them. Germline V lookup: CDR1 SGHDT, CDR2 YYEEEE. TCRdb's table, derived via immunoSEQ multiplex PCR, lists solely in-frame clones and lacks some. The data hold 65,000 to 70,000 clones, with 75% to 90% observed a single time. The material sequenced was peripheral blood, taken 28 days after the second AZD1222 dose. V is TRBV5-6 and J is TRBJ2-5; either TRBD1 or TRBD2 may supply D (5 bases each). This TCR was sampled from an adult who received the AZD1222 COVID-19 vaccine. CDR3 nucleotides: TGTGCCAGCAGCTTGCCGGGGCCGAGGGAGACCCAGTACTTC. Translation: CASSLPGPRETQYF.